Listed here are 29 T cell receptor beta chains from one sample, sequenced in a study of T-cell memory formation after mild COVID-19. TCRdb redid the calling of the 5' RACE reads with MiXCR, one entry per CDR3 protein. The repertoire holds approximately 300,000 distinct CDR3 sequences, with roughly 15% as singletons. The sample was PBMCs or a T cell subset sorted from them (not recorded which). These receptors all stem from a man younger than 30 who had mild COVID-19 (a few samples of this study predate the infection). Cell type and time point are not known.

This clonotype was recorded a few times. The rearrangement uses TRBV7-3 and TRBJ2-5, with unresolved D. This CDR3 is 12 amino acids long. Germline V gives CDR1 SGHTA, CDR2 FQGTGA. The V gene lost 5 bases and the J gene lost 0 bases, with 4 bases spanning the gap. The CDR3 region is CASSVDQETQYF. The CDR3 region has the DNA TGTGCCAGCAGCGTGGACCAAGAGACCCAGTACTTC.

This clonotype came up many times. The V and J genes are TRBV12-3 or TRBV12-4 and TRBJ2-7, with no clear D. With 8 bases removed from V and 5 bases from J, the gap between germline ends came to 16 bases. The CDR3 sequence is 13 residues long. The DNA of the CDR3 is TGTGCCAGCTCCCCTGGGCAAGCTAACGAGCAGTACTTC. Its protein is CASSPGQANEQYF.

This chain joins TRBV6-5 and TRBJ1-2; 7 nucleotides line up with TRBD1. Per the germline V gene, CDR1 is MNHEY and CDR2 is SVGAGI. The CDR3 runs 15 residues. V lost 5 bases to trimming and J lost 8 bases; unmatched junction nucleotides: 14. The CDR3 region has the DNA TGTGCCAGCAGTCGGGGACAGTTCCTGATAGGGGGCTACACCTTC. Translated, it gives CASSRGQFLIGGYTF.

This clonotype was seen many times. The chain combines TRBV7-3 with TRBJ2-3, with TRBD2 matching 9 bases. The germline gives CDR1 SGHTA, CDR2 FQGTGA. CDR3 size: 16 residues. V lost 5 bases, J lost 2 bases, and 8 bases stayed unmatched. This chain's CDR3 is CASSPLGLADTDTQYF. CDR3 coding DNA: TGTGCCAGCAGCCCGCTGGGACTAGCCGACACAGATACGCAGTATTTT.

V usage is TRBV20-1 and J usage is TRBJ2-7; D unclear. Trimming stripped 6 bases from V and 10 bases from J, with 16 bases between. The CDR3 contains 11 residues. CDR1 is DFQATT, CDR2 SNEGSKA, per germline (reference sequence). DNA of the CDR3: TGCAGTGCCCACAGCATGTGGGGTCAGTACTTC. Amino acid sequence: CSAHSMWGQYF.

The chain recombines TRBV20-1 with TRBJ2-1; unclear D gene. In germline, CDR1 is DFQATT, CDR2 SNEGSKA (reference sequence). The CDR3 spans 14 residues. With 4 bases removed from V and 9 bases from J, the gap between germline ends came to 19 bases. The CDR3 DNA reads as TGCAGTGCTACCGGAACAAAGGCCCCCGGTGAGCAGTTCTTC. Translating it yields CSATGTKAPGEQFF.

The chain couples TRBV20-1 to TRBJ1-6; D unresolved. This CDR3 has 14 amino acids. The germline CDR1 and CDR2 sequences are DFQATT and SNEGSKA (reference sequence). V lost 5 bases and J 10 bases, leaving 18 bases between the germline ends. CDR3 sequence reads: CSARPRAQFSPLHF. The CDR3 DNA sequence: TGCAGTGCTCGACCCCGGGCCCAGTTCTCACCCCTCCACTTT.

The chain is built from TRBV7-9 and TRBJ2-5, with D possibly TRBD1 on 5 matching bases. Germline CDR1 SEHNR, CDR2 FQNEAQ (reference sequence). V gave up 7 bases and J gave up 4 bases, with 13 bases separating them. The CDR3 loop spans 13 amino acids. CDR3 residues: CASKNGARETQYF. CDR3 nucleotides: TGTGCCAGCAAGAATGGGGCACGAGAGACCCAGTACTTC.

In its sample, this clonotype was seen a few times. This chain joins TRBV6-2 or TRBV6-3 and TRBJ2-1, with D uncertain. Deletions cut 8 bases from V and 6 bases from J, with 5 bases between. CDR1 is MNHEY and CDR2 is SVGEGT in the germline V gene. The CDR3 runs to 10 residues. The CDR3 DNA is TGTGCCAGCGGGATCAATGAGCAGTTCTTC. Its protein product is CASGINEQFF.

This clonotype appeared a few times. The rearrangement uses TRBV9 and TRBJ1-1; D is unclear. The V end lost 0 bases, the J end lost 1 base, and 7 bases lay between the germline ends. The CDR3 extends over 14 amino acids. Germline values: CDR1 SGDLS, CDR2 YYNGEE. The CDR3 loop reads CASSVEAANTEAFF. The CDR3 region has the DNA TGTGCCAGCAGCGTAGAGGCAGCGAACACTGAAGCTTTCTTT.

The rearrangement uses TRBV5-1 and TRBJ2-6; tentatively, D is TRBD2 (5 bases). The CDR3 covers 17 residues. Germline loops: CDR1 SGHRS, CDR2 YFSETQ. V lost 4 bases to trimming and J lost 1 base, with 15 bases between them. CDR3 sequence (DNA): TGCGCCAGCAGCCCCGGGGTTCCGGGGTCTGGGGCCAACGTCCTGACTTTC. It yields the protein CASSPGVPGSGANVLTF.

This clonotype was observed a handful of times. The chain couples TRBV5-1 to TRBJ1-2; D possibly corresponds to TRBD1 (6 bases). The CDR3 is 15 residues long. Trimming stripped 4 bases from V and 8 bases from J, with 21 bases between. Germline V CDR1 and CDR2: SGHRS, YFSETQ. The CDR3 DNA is TGCGCCAGCAGCGACCGGGACACGGGGTATGGGGGCTACACCTTC. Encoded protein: CASSDRDTGYGGYTF.

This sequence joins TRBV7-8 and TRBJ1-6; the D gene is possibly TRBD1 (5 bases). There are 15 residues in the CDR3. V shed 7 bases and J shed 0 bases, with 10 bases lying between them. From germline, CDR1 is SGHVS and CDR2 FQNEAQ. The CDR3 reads CASISGSSYNSPLHF. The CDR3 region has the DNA TGTGCCAGCATCTCAGGGAGCTCCTATAATTCACCCCTCCACTTT.

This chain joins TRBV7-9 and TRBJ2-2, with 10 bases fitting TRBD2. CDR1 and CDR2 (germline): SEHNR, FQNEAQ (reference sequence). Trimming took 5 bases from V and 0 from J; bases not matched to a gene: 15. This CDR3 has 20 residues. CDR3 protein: CASSIQNLAGAYANTGELFF. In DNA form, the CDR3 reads TGTGCCAGCAGCATACAGAATCTAGCGGGGGCCTACGCGAACACCGGGGAGCTGTTTTTT.

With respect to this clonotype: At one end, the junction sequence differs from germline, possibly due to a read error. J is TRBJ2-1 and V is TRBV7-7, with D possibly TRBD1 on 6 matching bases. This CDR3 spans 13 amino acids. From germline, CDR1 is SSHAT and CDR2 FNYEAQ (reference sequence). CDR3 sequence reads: CASSMTGELEQFF. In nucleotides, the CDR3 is TGTGCTAGCAGCATGACAGGAGAACTCGAGCAGTTCTTC.

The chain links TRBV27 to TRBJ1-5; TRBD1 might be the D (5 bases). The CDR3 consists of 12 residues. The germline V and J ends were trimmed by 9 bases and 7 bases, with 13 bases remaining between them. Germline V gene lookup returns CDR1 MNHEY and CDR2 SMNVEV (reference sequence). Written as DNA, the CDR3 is TGTGCCAGTCAGGGAGTAGGGCAGCCCCAGCATTTT. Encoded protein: CASQGVGQPQHF.

This CDR3 reads CASSYRFSYEQYF. CDR3 coding DNA: TGTGCCAGCAGTTATAGGTTCTCCTACGAGCAGTACTTC. This chain uses TRBV27 with TRBJ2-7; D gene ambiguous. Germline V gene data show CDR1 as MNHEY and CDR2 as SMNVEV (reference sequence). The ends were cut back, 4 bases at V and 0 bases at J, with 7 bases in the middle. The CDR3 runs 13 residues.

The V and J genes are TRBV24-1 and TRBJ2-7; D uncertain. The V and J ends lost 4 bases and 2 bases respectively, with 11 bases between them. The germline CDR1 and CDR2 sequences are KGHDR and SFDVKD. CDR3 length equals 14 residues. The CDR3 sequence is CATSDRGSTYEQYF. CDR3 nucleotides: TGTGCCACCAGTGACCGAGGATCGACCTACGAGCAGTACTTC.

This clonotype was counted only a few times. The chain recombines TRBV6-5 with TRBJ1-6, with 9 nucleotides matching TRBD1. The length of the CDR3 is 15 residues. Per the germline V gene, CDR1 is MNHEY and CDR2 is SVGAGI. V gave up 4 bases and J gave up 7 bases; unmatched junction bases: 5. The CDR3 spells CASSWDRDGNSPLHF. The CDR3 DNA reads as TGTGCCAGCAGTTGGGACAGGGACGGGAATTCACCCCTCCACTTT.

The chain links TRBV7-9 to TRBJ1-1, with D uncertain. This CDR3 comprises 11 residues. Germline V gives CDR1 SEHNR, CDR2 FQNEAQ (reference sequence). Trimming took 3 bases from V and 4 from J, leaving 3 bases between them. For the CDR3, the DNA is TGTGCCAGCAGCTTTGTCACTGAAGCTTTCTTT. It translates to CASSFVTEAFF.

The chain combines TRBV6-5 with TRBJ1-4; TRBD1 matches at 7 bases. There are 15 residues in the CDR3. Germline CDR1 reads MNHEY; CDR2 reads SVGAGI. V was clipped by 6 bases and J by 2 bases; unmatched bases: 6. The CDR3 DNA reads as TGTGCCAGCAGCCTCGACAGGGCCACTAATGAAAAACTGTTTTTT. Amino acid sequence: CASSLDRATNEKLFF.

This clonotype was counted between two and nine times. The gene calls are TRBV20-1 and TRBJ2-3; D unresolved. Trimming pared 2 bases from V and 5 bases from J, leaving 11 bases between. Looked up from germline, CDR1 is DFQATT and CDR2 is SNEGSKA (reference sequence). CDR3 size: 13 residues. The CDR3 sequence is CSARSPRGDTQYF. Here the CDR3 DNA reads TGCAGTGCTAGATCCCCCCGTGGAGATACGCAGTATTTT.

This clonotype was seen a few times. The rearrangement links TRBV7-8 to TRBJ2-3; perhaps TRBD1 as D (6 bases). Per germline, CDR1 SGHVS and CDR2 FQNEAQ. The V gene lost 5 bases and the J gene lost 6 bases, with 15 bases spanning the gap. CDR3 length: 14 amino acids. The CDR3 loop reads CASSPPQGLDTQYF. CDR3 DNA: TGTGCCAGCAGCCCGCCGCAGGGGCTGGATACGCAGTATTTT.

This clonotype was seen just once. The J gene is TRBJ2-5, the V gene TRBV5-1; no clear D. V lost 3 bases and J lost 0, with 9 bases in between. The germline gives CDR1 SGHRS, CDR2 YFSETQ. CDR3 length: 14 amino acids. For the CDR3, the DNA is TGCGCCAGCAGCTCCCACCGTAACCAAGAGACCCAGTACTTC. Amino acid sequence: CASSSHRNQETQYF. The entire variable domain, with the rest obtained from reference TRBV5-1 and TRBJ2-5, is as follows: KAGVTQTPRYLIKTRGQQVTLSCSPISGHRSVSWYQQTPGQGLQFLFEYFSETQRNKGNFPGRFSGRQFSNSRSEMNVSTLELGDSALYLCASSSHRNQETQYFGPGTRLLVL.

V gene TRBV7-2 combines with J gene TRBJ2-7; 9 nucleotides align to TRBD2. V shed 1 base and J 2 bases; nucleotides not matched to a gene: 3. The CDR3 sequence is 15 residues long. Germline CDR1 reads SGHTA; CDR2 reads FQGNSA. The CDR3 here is CASSLVAGAPYEQYV. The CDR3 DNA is TGTGCCAGCAGCTTAGTAGCGGGGGCCCCCTACGAGCAGTACGTC.

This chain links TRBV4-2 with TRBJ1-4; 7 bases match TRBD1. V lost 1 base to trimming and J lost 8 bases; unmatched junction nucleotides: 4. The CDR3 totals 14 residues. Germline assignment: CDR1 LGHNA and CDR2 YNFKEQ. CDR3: CASSQGQGGEKLFF. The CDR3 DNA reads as TGTGCCAGCAGCCAAGGACAGGGAGGGGAAAAACTGTTTTTT.

CDR3 in DNA: TGCGCCAGCAGCTTGCAGGGGACCTCTGGAAACACCATATATTTT. Encoded protein: CASSLQGTSGNTIYF. The chain has TRBV5-1 and TRBJ1-3, with TRBD1 as a possible D gene (6 bases). The CDR3 is 15 amino acids. Germline loops: CDR1 SGHRS, CDR2 YFSETQ. V was clipped by 1 base and J by 0 bases, with 8 bases between them.

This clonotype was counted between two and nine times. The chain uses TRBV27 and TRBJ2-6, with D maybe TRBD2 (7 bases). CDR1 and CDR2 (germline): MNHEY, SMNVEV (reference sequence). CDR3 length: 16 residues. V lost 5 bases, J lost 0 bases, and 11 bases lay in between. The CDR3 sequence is CASSGGGFSGANVLTF. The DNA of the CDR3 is TGTGCCAGCAGTGGCGGGGGCTTCTCTGGGGCCAACGTCCTGACTTTC.

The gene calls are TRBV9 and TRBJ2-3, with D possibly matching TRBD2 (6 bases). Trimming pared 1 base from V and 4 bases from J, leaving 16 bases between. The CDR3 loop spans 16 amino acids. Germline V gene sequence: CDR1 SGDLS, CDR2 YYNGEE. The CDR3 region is CASSVRPSELSDTQYF. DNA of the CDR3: TGTGCCAGCAGCGTAAGGCCTAGCGAGCTCTCAGATACGCAGTATTTT.